The entry that follows covers one T cell receptor beta chain sequence. Its specificity is unknown. Then a second PCR, running about 6 to 12 cycles, was carried out with a sample-barcoded 5' primer and a J-beta primer mix. Every single cDNA molecule received a tag from a template-switch adaptor with 12 random nucleotides. TCRdb fed the 5' RACE reads into MiXCR, producing one record per CDR3 protein. This sample has 2 million or so distinct CDR3 sequences, with 49% found just once. The record originates from a study of blood T cells in healthy people across ages. Study outcomes and limitations: Diversity was higher, and naive CD4+ cells more numerous, in long-lived donors than in aged donors.

Germline V CDR1 and CDR2: SGHRS, YFSETQ. The CDR3 contains 16 residues. The V gene end was trimmed by 3 bases and the J gene end by 4 bases; junction bases not matched to a gene: 10. The chain has TRBV5-1 and TRBJ1-2, with 9 bases that match TRBD1. The receptor comes from a woman in her thirties or forties in good health. The specimen was blood. The CDR3 protein is CASSSGQGPPSYGYTF. DNA of the CDR3: TGCGCCAGCAGCTCAGGACAGGGGCCGCCTTCCTATGGCTACACCTTC. Full variable domain (remainder filled in from reference TRBV5-1 and TRBJ1-2): KAGVTQTPRYLIKTRGQQVTLSCSPISGHRSVSWYQQTPGQGLQFLFEYFSETQRNKGNFPGRFSGRQFSNSRSEMNVSTLELGDSALYLCASSSGQGPPSYGYTFGSGTRLTVV.